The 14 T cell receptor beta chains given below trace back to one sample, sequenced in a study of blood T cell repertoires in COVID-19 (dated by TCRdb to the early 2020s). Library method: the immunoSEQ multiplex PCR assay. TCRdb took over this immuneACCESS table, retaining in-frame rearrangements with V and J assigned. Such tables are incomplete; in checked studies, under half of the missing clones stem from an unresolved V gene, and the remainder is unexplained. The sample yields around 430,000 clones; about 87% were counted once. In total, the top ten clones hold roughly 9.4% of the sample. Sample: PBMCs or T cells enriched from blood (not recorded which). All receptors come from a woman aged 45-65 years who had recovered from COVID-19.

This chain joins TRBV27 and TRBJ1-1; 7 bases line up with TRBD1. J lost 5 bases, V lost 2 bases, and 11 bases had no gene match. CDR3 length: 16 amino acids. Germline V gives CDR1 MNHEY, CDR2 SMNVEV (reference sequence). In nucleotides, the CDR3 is TGTGCCAGCAGTTTAGCCGGGACAGCCTTGGCAACTGAAGCTTTCTTT. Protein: CASSLAGTALATEAFF.

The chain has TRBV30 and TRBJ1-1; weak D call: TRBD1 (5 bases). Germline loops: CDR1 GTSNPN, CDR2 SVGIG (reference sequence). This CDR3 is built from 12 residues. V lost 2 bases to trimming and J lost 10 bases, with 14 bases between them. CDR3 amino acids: CAWSLGRGLAFF. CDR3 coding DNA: TGTGCCTGGAGTCTGGGGAGGGGTTTAGCTTTCTTT. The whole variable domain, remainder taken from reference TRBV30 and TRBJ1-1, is SQTIHQWPATLVQPVGSPLSLECTVEGTSNPNLYWYRQAAGRGLQLLFYSVGIGQISSEVPQNLSASRPQDRQFILSSKKLLLSDSGFYLCAWSLGRGLAFFGQGTRLTVV.

CDR3 sequence reads: CASSHRTGGFYEQYF. For the CDR3, the DNA is TGCGCCAGCAGCCACCGGACAGGGGGCTTCTACGAGCAGTACTTC. V gene TRBV4-1 combines with J gene TRBJ2-7, with 11 bases lining up with TRBD1. The CDR3 length is 15 residues. CDR1 and CDR2 from the germline V gene are MGHRA and YSYEKL. J lost 3 bases, V lost 3 bases, and 4 bases had no gene match.

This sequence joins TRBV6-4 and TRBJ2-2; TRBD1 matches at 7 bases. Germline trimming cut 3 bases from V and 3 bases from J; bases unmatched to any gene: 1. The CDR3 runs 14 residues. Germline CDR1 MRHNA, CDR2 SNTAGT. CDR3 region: CASSDQGDTGELFF. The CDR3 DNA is TGTGCCAGCAGTGATCAGGGGGACACCGGGGAGCTGTTTTTT.

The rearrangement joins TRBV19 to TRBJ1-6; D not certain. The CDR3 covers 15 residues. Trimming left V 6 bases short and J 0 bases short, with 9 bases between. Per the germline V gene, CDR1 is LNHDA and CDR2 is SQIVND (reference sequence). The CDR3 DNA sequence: TGTGCCAGTAGCGAACAGAGCTCCTATAATTCACCCCTCCACTTT. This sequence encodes CASSEQSSYNSPLHF.

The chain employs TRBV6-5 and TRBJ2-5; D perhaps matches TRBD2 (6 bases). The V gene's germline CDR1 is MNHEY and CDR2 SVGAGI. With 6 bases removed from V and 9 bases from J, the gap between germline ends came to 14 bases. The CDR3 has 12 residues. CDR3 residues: CASRGDSPAQYF. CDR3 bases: TGTGCCAGCAGGGGGGACTCCCCGGCCCAGTACTTC.

The CDR3: CAARKGGQGPETQYF. CDR3 in DNA: TGTGCCGCCCGGAAAGGGGGACAGGGGCCGGAGACCCAGTACTTC. J is TRBJ2-5 and V is TRBV10-3; 10 nucleotides agree with TRBD1. CDR1 is ENHRY, CDR2 SYGVKD, per germline. V trimming: 11 bases; J trimming: 5 bases; junction bases outside the gene matches: 14. The CDR3 covers 15 residues.

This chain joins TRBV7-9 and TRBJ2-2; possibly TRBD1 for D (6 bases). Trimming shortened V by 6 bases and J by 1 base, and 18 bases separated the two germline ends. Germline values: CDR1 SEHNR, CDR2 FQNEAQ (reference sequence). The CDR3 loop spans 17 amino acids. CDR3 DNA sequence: TGTGCCAGCAGTTCGACACCCGGGACAATGAACACCGGGGAGCTGTTTTTT. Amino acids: CASSSTPGTMNTGELFF. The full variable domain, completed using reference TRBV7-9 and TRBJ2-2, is DTGVSQNPRHKITKRGQNVTFRCDPISEHNRLYWYRQTLGQGPEFLTYFQNEAQLEKSRLLSDRFSAERPKGSFSTLEIQRTEQGDSAMYLCASSSTPGTMNTGELFFGEGSRLTVL.

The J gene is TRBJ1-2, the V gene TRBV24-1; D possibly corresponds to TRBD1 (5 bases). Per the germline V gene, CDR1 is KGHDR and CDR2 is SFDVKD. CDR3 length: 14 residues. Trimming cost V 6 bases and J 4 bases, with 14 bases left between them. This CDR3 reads CATSTGLETYGYTF. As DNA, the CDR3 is TGTGCCACCAGTACGGGACTCGAGACCTATGGCTACACCTTC.

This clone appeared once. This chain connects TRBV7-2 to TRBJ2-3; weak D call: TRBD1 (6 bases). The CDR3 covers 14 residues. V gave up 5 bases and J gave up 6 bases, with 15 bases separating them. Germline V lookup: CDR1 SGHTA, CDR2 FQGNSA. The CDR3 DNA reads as TGTGCCAGCAGCGCAATGGGGGCAGCGGATACGCAGTATTTT. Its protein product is CASSAMGAADTQYF.

The CDR3 reads CAWSVVQTNYGYTF. CDR3 bases: TGTGCCTGGAGTGTGGTACAGACTAACTATGGCTACACCTTC. The chain recombines TRBV30 with TRBJ1-2; D not certain. This CDR3 has 14 amino acids. The V gene's germline CDR1 is GTSNPN and CDR2 SVGIG (reference sequence). Trimming shortened V by 0 bases and J by 0 bases, and 8 bases separated the two germline ends.

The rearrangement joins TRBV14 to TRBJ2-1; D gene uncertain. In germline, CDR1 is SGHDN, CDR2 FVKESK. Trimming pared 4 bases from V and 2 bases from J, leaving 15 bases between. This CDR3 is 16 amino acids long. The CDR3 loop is CASSPFGRPTYNEQFF. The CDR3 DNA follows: TGTGCCAGCAGCCCCTTTGGCCGCCCCACCTACAATGAGCAGTTCTTC.

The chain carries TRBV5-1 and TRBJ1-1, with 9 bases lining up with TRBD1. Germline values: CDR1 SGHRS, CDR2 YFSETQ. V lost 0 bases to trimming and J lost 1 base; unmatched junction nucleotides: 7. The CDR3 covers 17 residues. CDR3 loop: CASSLGSQGAANTEAFF. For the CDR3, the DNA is TGCGCCAGCAGCTTGGGGTCACAGGGGGCGGCGAACACTGAAGCTTTCTTT.

The CDR3: CASSSLLLAGGATDTQYF. In nucleotides, the CDR3 is TGTGCCAGCAGTTCTCTACTCTTAGCGGGGGGGGCCACAGATACGCAGTATTTT. The V gene is TRBV27, the J gene TRBJ2-3; 11 bases are shared with TRBD2. V dropped 4 bases and J dropped 2; count of bases not matched to a gene: 11. CDR1 MNHEY and CDR2 SMNVEV come from the germline V gene (reference sequence). The CDR3 length is 18 residues.